These 2 T cell receptor beta chains originate from one sample sequenced in a study of molecular identifiers for immune sequencing clone quantification. TCRdb reprocessed the PCR reads with MiXCR, giving one entry per CDR3 protein. The sample records some 91,000 distinct CDR3 sequences, roughly a quarter being singletons. The sequenced sample consisted of naive CD8+ T cells from blood, with Jurkat cell RNA spiked in. Subset denoted: FACS-sorted CD8+CD4-CCR7+CD45RA+ naive T cells. The receptors were sampled from a human donor in good health. Some libraries in this study had Jurkat cell RNA spiked in.

This clonotype was recorded at least ten times. The CDR3 is CASSESGFYEQYF. In nucleotides, the CDR3 is TGTGCCAGCAGTGAATCGGGGTTCTACGAGCAGTACTTC. The rearrangement links TRBV25-1 to TRBJ2-7, with D possibly matching TRBD2 (5 bases). Germline V gene sequence: CDR1 MGHDK, CDR2 SYGVNS. V shed 1 base and J shed 3 bases, with 7 bases lying between them. The CDR3 has 13 amino acids.

The rearrangement uses TRBV11-3 and TRBJ2-2, with D unclear. V lost 5 bases to trimming and J lost 1 base, with 11 bases between them. CDR1 is SGHNT and CDR2 is YENEEA in the germline V gene. The CDR3 is 15 residues long. The chain's CDR3 is CASSPRSGNTGELFF. The CDR3, as DNA: TGTGCCAGCAGCCCCAGGTCGGGGAACACCGGGGAGCTGTTTTTT. Filled out from reference TRBV11-3 and TRBJ2-2, the complete variable domain reads EAGVVQSPRYKIIEKKQPVAFWCNPISGHNTLYWYLQNLGQGPELLIRYENEEAVDDSQLPKDRFSAERLKGVDSTLKIQPAELGDSAVYLCASSPRSGNTGELFFGEGSRLTVL.